This T cell receptor beta chain was captured by sequencing in a study of blood T cell repertoires in COVID-19. The wider study: Material from acute and convalescent COVID-19 was sourced from the United States, Italy and Spain. Sources were T cells, B-cell-depleted T cells, or PBMCs; the material itself was cDNA or gDNA.

Sequencing used immunoSEQ multiplex PCR; TCRdb keeps in-frame clones, though not all of them. This table has tens of thousands of clones, about 83% appearing once. This CDR3 contains 16 residues. The germline CDR1 and CDR2 sequences are SGHRS and YFSETQ. Trimming left V 3 bases short and J 4 bases short, with 17 bases between. This clone occurred once. This sequence joins TRBV5-1 and TRBJ1-3; TRBD1 might be the D (5 bases). Sequenced sample: peripheral blood. The receptor's source is a woman in her 70s with acute or convalescent COVID-19. The chain's CDR3 is CASSSGVQVVGNTIYF. The CDR3 coding sequence is TGCGCCAGCAGCTCGGGGGTACAGGTCGTCGGAAACACCATATATTTT.